This T cell receptor (beta chain) was captured in a study of beta chain features in type 1 diabetes (dated by TCRdb to the late 2010s). Regarding the study in general: Patients and healthy donors did not differ in mean age, gender distribution, total cell number or subset yield. Across all samples, around 100 million sorted cells were examined, and cell number per subset correlated strongly with RNA yield. The study compared TCRB repertoires of sorted circulating CD4+ T cell subsets between recently diagnosed type 1 diabetes patients and matched healthy donors. Regulatory and stem cell-like memory subsets were obtained from only 8 patients and roughly 8 healthy donors, while naive and central memory subsets were obtained from all 30 or so donors. What the work shows at the level of the full study, not this receptor alone: Patients with type 1 diabetes made fewer insertions and deleted more nucleotides at VDJ recombination sites, implying thymic rearrangement abnormalities. Only small numbers of individuals were included in the HLA sub-analyses, which left unresolved whether HLA type had any influence on TCRB rearrangement. In all four CD4+ subsets, TCRB CDR3 length was moderately but significantly shorter in type 1 diabetes patients. Naive, central memory and regulatory TCRB repertoires appeared to be more similar among patients than among healthy donors. Because cDNA rather than genomic DNA was sequenced, highly expressing activated cells could have been over-represented, although no difference in activation and CD3 levels was found between groups. Shorter templates might be favored by PCR, yet because patient and control samples were amplified and corrected together, any such skew would affect both groups equally.

Each donor gave one peripheral blood draw, roughly 110 mL on average, collected into heparinised tubes. A BD FACSAria II was used to sort naive, central memory, regulatory and stem cell-like memory CD4+ T cells with a panel that included CD45RO, CCR7, CD25, CD127, CD95 and CD27. A purity above 98% was achieved for all sorted populations. PBMCs were isolated right away by Lymphoprep density gradient centrifugation and were stained directly, without culture. So that batch effects would be minimized, each experiment stained and sorted samples in pairs, pairing one healthy donor with one patient. All of the isolated RNA was reverse transcribed with the High Capacity cDNA Reverse Transcription Kit, so expressed TCRB transcripts were sequenced. Deep immunoSEQ sequencing was performed on naive, central memory and regulatory T cell samples, with an average of roughly 3.5 million total reads per sample. After sorted cells were lysed in RLT buffer, RNA was extracted with DNase-treated RNeasy Micro or Mini kits, with the choice depending on cell number. Each cell subset was processed on its own to prevent cross-contamination, while patient and healthy donor samples were processed together. TCRB sequences were amplified from cDNA with the immunoSEQ multiplex PCR, producing 87-bp fragments spanning the CDR3 region. Sequencing of the amplicons was done on the Illumina HiSeq platform. The source study handled its data this way. Synthetic template baselines were used to correct PCR bias computationally, reads within Hamming distance 2 were collapsed, and singletons that could not be merged were discarded. By aligning reads against IMGT, V, D and J genes, CDR3 length, and insertions or deletions at six rearrangement sites were assigned. Within each subset, clonotype counts were normalized to the number of sorted cells before true diversity and Gini coefficients were calculated with the tcR R package. The overlap coefficient, calculated on TCRB nucleotide sequences, was used to quantify repertoire sharing. Out-of-frame TCRB sequences from naive cells were analyzed to stand in for the pre-selection repertoire. In its TCRdb copy, this immuneACCESS table keeps in-frame sequences only and misses some clones. Where compared with another copy, unresolved V genes explain less than half of these, and the others have no known cause. V and J calls and clone size are those listed in that table; D and trimming were worked out from the DNA. The sample records 120,000 to 150,000 clones, roughly a tenth of which are singletons. The ten top clones hold roughly 1.3% of the sample.

A few counts support this clone. The antigen it recognizes is unknown. It has no much larger one-base neighbor in the sample; base qualities were not kept. The source of this sequence is a man between 18 and 35 years old in good health. The sequencing input was naive CD4+ T cells from blood. The meaning of the sample's cell subset or site label: true naive CD4+ T cells.

This receptor has the CDR3 CASSQPWAGFTYEQYF. At the DNA level, the sequence is TGCGCCAGCAGTCAGCCCTGGGCAGGTTTTACCTACGAGCAGTACTTC. The chain links TRBV23-1 with TRBJ2-7, with the D gene call left open. TRBV23-1 qualifies as an ORF whose function is uncertain. V and J lose 3 bases and 2 bases, and a span of 17 bases separates them. Spanning cysteine to phenylalanine, the CDR3 consists of 16 amino acids. The kept DNA is CDR3 alone, 48 bases in frame from the first base.